This entry is about one T cell receptor beta chain. Its cognate antigen is unknown. A read error may produce the germline difference seen at one junction end. CDR1 MDHEN and CDR2 SYDVKM come from the germline V gene. The CDR3 runs 16 residues. Each CDR3 protein gets one entry after TCRdb re-called the reads with MiXCR. The table lists hundreds of thousands of distinct CDR3 sequences, 20% to 25% of them singletons, with less than 10% in the top ten. This sample was taken from a study of T cell repertoires in cytomegalovirus infection. Whole-study findings and limits: There were carriers of CMV plus the relevant HLA, and cumulative public TCR beta family frequency identified them.

The receptor was derived from a human donor in good health (CMV status not recorded). Some clones in this sample may be carry-over from other donors' samples. Specimen: CD8+ T cells from PBMCs. The chain is built from TRBV28 and TRBJ1-1; TRBD1 might be the D (5 bases). DNA for the CDR3: TGTGTCAGCAGACAAGCCACATCTAGGCGGGGGACTGAAGCTTTCTTT. Its translation: CVSRQATSRRGTEAFF.